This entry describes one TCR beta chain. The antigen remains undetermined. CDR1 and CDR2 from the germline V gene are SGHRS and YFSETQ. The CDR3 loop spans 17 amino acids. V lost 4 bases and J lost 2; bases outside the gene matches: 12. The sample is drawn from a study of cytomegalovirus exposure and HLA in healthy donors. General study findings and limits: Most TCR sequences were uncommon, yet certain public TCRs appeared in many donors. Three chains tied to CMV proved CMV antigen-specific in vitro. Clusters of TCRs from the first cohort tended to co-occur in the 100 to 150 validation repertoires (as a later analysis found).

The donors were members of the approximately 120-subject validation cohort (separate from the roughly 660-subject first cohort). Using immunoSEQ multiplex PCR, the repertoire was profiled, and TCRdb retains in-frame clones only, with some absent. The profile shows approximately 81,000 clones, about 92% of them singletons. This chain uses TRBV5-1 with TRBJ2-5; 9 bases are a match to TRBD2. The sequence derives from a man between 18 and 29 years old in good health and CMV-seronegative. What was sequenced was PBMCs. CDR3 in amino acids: CASSPRGGGRVQETQYF. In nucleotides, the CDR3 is TGCGCCAGCAGCCCGCGGGGTGGCGGGAGGGTGCAAGAGACCCAGTACTTC. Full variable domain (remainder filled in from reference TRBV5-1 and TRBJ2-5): KAGVTQTPRYLIKTRGQQVTLSCSPISGHRSVSWYQQTPGQGLQFLFEYFSETQRNKGNFPGRFSGRQFSNSRSEMNVSTLELGDSALYLCASSPRGGGRVQETQYFGPGTRLLVL.